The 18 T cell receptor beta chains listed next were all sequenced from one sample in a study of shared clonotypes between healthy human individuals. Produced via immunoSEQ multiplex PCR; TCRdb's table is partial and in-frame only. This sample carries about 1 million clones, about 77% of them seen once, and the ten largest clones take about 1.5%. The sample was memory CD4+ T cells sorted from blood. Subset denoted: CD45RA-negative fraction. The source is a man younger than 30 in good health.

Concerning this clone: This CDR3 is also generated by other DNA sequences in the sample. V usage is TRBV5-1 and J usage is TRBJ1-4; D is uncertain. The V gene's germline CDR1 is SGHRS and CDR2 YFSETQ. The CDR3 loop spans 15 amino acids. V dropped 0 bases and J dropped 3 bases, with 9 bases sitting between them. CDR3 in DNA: TGCGCCAGCAGCTTGGCTGGGTCATCTAATGAAAAACTGTTTTTT. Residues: CASSLAGSSNEKLFF.

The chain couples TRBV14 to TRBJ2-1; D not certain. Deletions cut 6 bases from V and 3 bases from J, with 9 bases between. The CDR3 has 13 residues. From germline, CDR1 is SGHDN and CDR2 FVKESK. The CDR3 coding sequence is TGTGCCAGCAGTCGAAGGAGCTACAATGAGCAGTTCTTC. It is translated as CASSRRSYNEQFF.

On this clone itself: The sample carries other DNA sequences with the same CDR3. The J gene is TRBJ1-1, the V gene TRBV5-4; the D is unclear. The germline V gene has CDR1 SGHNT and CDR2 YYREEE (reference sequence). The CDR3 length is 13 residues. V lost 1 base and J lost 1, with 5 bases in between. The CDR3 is CASSLSRNTEAFF. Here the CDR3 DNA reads TGTGCCAGCAGCTTGTCCCGGAACACTGAAGCTTTCTTT.

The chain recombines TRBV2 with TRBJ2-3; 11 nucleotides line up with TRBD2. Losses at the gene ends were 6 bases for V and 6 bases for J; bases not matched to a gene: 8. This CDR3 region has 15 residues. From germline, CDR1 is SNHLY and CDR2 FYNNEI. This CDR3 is CASSARTSGYDTQYF. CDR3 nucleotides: TGTGCCAGCAGCGCCCGGACTAGCGGGTACGATACGCAGTATTTT.

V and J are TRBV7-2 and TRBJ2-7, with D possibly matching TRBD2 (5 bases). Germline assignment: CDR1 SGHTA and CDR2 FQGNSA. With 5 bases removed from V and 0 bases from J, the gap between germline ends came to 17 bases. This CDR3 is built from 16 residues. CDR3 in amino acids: CASSVSGNPSSYEQYF. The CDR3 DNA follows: TGTGCCAGCAGCGTTTCCGGGAACCCGAGCTCCTACGAGCAGTACTTC.

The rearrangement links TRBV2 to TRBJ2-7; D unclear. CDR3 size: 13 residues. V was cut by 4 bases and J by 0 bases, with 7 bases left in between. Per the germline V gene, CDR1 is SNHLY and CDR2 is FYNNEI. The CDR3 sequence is CASSVLGSYEQYF. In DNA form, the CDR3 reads TGTGCCAGCAGTGTGTTGGGCTCCTACGAGCAGTACTTC.

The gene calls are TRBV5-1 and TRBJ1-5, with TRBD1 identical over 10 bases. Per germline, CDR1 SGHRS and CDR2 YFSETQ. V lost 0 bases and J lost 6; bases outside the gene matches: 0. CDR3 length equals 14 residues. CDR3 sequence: CASSLGDRGQPQHF. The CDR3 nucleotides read TGCGCCAGCAGCTTGGGGGACAGGGGTCAGCCCCAGCATTTT.

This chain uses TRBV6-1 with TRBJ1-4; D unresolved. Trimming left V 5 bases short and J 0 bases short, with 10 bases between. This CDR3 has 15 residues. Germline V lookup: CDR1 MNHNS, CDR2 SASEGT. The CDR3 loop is CASSRGGATNEKLFF. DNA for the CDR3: TGTGCCAGCAGTCGTGGCGGAGCAACTAATGAAAAACTGTTTTTT.

CDR3 sequence reads: CASSHSHRVMNTEAFF. CDR3 bases: TGTGCCAGCAGCCACTCCCACAGGGTTATGAACACTGAAGCTTTCTTT. V usage is TRBV14 and J usage is TRBJ1-1; perhaps TRBD1 as D (6 bases). CDR3 length: 16 residues. V lost 3 bases and J lost 0, with 14 bases in between. Germline V lookup: CDR1 SGHDN, CDR2 FVKESK.

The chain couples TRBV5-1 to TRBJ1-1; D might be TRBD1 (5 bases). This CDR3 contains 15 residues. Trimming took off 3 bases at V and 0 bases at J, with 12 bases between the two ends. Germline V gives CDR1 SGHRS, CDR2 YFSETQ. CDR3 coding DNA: TGCGCCAGCAGCTCTGTTTCAGGGATGAACACTGAAGCTTTCTTT. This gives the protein CASSSVSGMNTEAFF.

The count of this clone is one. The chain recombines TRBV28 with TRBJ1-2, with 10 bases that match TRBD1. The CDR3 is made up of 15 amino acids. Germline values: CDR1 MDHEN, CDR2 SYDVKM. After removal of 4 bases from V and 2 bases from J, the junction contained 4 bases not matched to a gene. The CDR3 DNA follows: TGTGCCAGCAGTTCGACAGGGGGCGTCAACTATGGCTACACCTTC. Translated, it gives CASSSTGGVNYGYTF.

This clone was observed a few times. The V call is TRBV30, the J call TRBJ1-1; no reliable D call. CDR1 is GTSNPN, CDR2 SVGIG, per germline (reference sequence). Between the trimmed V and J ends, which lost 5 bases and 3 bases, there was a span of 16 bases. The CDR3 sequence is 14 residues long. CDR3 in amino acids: CAWQGLRVDTEAFF. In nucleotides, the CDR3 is TGTGCCTGGCAAGGGCTGAGGGTGGACACTGAAGCTTTCTTT.

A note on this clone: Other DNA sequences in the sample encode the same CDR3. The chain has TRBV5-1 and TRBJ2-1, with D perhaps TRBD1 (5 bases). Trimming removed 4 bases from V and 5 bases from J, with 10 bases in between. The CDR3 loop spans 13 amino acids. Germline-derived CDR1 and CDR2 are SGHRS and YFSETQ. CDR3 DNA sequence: TGCGCCAGCAGCCCATCAGGGAACAATGAGCAGTTCTTC. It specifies CASSPSGNNEQFF.

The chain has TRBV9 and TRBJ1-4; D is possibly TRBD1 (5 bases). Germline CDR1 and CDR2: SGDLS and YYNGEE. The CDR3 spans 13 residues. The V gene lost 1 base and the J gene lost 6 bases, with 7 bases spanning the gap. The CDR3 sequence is CASSVQGDEKLFF. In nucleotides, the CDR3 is TGTGCCAGCAGCGTACAGGGAGATGAAAAACTGTTTTTT.

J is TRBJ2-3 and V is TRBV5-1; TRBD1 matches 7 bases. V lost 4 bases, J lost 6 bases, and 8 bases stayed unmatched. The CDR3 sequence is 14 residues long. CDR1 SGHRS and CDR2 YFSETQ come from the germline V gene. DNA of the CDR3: TGCGCCAGCAGCCCGACAGGGTTGGGGGATACGCAGTATTTT. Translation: CASSPTGLGDTQYF.

CDR3 sequence: CSVVGGYNEQFF. DNA for the CDR3: TGCAGCGTTGTTGGGGGCTACAATGAGCAGTTCTTC. The chain employs TRBV29-1 and TRBJ2-1, with D tentatively TRBD1 or TRBD2 (5 bases each). Germline CDR1 SQVTM, CDR2 ANQGSEA. The V end was cut by 4 bases, the J end by 3 bases, with 7 bases between. The CDR3 runs 12 residues.

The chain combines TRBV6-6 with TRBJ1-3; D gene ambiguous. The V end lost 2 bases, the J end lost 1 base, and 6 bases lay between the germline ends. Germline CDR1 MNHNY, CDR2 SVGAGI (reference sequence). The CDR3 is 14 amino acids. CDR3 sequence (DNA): TGTGCCAGCAGTTACGGCACATCTGGAAACACCATATATTTT. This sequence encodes CASSYGTSGNTIYF.

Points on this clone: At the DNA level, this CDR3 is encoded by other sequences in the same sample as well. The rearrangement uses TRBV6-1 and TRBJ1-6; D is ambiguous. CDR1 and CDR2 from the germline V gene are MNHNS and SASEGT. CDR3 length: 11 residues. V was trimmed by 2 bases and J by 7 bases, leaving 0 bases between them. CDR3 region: CASSENSPLHF. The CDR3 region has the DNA TGTGCCAGCAGTGAAAATTCACCCCTCCACTTT.